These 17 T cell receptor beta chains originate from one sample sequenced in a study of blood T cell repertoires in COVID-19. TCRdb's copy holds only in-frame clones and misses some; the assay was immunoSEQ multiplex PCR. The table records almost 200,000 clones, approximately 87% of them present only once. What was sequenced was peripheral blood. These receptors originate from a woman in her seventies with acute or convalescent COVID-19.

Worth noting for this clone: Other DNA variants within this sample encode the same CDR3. The CDR3 region is CASSLAGFSYEQYF. The CDR3, as DNA: TGCGCCAGCAGCTTGGCGGGGTTCTCCTACGAGCAGTACTTC. V usage is TRBV5-1 and J usage is TRBJ2-7; D possibly corresponds to TRBD2 (5 bases). The CDR3 has 14 amino acids. The V gene's germline CDR1 is SGHRS and CDR2 YFSETQ. The V and J ends lost 0 bases and 0 bases respectively, with 7 bases between them.

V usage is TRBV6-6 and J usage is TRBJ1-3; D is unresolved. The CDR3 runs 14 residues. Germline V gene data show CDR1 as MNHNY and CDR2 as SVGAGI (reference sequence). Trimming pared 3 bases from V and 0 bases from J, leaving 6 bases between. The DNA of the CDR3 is TGTGCCAGCAGTTATACGGGCTCTGGAAACACCATATATTTT. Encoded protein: CASSYTGSGNTIYF.

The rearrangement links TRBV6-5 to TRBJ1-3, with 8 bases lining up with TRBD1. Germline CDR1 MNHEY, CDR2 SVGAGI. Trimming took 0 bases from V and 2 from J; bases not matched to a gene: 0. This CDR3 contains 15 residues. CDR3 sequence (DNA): TGTGCCAGCAGTTACTCGACAGGGGCTGGAAACACCATATATTTT. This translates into CASSYSTGAGNTIYF.

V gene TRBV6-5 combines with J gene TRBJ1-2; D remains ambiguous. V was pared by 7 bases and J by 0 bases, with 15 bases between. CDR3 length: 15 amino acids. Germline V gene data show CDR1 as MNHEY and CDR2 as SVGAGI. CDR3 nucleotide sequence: TGTGCCAGCACGGGAGGGCAGGCCACTAACTATGGCTACACCTTC. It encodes CASTGGQATNYGYTF.

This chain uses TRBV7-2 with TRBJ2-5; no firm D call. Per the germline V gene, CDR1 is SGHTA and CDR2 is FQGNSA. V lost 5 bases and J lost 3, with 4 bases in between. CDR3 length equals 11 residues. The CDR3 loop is CASSQEETQYF. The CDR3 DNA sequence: TGTGCCAGCAGCCAGGAAGAGACCCAGTACTTC.

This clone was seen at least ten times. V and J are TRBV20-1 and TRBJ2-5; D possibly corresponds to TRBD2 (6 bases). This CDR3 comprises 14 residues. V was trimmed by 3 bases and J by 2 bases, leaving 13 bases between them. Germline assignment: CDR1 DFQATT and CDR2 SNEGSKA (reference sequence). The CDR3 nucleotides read TGCAGTGCTAGTGGAGCGGGCATGCAAGAGACCCAGTACTTC. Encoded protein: CSASGAGMQETQYF.

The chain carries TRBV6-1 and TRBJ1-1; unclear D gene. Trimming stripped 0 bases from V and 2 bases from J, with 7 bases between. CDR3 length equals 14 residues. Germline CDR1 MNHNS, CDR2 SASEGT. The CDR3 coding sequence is TGTGCCAGCAGTGAAGCCTACAGAAACACTGAAGCTTTCTTT. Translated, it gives CASSEAYRNTEAFF.

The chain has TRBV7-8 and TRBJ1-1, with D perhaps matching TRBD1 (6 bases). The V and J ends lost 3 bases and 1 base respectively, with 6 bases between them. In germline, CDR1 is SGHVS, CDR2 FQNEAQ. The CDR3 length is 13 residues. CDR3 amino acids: CASSLDRNTEAFF. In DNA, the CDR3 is TGTGCCAGCAGCTTGGACAGGAACACTGAAGCTTTCTTT.

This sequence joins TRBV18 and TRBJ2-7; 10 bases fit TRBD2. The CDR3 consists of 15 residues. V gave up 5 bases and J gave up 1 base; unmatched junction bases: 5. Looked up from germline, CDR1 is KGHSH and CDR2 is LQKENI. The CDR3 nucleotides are TGTGCCAGCTCAGCTAGCGGGGGCCGTTCCTACGAGCAGTACTTC. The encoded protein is CASSASGGRSYEQYF.

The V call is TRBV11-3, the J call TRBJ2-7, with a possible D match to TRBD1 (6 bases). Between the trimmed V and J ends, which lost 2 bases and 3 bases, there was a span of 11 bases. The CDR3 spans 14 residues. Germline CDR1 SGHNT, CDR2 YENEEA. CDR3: CASSLRQDGYEQYF. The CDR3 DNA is TGTGCCAGCAGCTTAAGACAGGACGGCTACGAGCAGTACTTC.

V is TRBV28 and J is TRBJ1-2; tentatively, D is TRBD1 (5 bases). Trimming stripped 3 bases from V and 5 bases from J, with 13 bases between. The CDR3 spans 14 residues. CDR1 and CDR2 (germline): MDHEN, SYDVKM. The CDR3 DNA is TGTGCCAGCAGTTTCGTAGGCGGGGGGTATGGCTACACCTTC. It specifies CASSFVGGGYGYTF.

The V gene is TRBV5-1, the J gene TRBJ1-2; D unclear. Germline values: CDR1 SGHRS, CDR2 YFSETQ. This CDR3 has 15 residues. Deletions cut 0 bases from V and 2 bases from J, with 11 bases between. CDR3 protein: CASSLVLPPNYGYTF. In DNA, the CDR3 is TGCGCCAGCAGCTTGGTGCTACCACCCAACTATGGCTACACCTTC.

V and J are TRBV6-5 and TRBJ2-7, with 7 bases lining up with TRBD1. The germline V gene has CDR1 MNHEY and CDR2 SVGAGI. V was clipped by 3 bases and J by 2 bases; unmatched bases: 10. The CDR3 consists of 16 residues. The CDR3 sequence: CASSYSRTGHPYEQYF. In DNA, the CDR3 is TGTGCCAGCAGTTATTCCAGGACAGGCCATCCCTACGAGCAGTACTTC.

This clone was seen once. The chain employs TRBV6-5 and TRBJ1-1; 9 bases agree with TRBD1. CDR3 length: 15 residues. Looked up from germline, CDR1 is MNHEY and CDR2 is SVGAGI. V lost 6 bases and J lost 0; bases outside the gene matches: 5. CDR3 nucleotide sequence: TGTGCCAGCAGGGACAGGGGCTCGGTGAACACTGAAGCTTTCTTT. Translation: CASRDRGSVNTEAFF.

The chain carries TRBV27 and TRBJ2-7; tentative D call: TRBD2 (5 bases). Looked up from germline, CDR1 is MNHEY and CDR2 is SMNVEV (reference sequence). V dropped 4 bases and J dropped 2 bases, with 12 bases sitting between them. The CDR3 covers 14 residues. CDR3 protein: CASSSAGKTYEQYF. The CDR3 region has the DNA TGTGCCAGCAGTTCCGCCGGGAAAACCTACGAGCAGTACTTC.

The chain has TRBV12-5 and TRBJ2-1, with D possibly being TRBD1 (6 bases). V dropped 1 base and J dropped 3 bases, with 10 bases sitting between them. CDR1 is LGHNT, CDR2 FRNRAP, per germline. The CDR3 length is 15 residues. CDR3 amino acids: CASGLDGTNYNEQFF. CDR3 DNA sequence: TGTGCTAGTGGTTTGGACGGGACAAACTACAATGAGCAGTTCTTC.

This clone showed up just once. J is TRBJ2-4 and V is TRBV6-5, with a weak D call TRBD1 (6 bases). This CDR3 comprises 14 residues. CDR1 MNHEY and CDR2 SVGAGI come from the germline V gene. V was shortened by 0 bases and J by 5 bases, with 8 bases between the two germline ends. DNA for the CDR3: TGTGCCAGCAGTTACTCACCAGGGGAAAACATTCAGTACTTC. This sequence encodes CASSYSPGENIQYF.